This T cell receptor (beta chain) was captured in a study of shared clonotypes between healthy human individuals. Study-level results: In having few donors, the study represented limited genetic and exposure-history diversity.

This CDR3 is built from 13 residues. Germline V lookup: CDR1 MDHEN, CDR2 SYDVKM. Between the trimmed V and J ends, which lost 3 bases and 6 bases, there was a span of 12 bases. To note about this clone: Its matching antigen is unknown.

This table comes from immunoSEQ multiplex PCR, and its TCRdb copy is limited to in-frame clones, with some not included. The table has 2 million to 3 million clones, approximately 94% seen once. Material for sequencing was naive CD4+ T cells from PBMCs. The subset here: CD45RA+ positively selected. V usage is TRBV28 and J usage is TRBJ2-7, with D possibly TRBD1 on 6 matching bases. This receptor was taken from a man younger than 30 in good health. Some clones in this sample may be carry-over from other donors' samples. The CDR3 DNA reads TGTGCCAGCAGTTTGGGCACAGGGTCCGAGCAGTACTTC. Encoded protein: CASSLGTGSEQYF.